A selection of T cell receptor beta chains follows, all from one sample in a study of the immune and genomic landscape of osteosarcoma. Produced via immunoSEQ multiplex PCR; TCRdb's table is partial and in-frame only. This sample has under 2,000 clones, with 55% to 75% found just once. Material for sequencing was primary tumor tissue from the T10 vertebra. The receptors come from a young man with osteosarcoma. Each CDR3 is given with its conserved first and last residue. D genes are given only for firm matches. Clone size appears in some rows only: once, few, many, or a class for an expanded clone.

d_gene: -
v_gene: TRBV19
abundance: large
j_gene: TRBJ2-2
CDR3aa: CASKTQGTAGELFF
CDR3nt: TGTGCCAGTAAGACCCAGGGAACGGCCGGGGAGCTGTTTTTT

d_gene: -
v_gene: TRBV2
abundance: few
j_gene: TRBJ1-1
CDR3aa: CASSEVPGFFTEAFF
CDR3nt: TGTGCCAGCAGTGAAGTTCCGGGTTTTTTCACTGAAGCTTTCTTT

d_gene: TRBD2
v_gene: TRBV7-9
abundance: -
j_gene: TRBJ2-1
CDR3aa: CASSLGSGGDNEQFF
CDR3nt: TGTGCCAGCAGCTTAGGAAGCGGGGGGGACAATGAGCAGTTCTTC

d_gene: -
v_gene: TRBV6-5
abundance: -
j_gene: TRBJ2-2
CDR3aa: CASRGTQNTGELFF
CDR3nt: TGTGCCAGCAGGGGGACACAGAACACCGGGGAGCTGTTTTTT

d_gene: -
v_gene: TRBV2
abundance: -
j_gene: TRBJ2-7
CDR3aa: CASSEGPYEQYF
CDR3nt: TGTGCCAGCAGTGAGGGGCCCTACGAGCAGTACTTC

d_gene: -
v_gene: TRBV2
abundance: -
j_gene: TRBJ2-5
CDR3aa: CASKEGNEETQYF
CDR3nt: TGTGCCAGCAAAGAGGGTAACGAGGAGACCCAGTACTTC

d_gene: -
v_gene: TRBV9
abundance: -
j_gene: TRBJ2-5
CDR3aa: CASSTGPPQETQYF
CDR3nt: TGTGCCAGCAGCACGGGCCCTCCCCAAGAGACCCAGTACTTC

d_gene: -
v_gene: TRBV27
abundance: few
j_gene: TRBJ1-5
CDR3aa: CASSLDSSSSNQPQHF
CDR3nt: TGTGCCAGCAGTTTAGACAGTTCAAGCAGCAATCAGCCCCAGCATTTT

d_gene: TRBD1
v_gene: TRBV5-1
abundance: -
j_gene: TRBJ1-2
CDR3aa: CASSLADREGEGYTF
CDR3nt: TGCGCCAGCAGCTTGGCCGACAGGGAAGGAGAAGGCTACACCTTC

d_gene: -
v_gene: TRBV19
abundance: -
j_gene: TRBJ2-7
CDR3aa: CASSNRADNYEQYF
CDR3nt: TGTGCCAGTAGTAACCGGGCCGACAACTACGAGCAGTACTTC

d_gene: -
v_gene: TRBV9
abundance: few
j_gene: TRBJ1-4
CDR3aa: CASSLDSFATNEKLFF
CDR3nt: TGTGCCAGCAGCTTGGACAGTTTTGCAACTAATGAAAAACTGTTTTTT

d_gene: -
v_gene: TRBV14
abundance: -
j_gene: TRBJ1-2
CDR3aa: CASSQDGLGYGYTF
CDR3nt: TGTGCCAGCAGCCAAGACGGCCTAGGCTATGGCTACACCTTC

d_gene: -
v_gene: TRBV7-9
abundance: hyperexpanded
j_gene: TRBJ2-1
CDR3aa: CASSLIGVSNYNEQFF
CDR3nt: TGTGCCAGCAGCTTAATCGGGGTCTCTAATTACAATGAGCAGTTCTTC

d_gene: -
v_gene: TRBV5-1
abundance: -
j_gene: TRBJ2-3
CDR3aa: CASSFAERGITQYF
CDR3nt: TGCGCCAGCAGCTTTGCGGAGAGGGGGATCACGCAGTATTTT

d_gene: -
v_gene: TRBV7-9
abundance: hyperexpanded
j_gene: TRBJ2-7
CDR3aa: CASSPPTGSYEQYF
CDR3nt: TGTGCCAGCAGCCCCCCCACAGGCTCCTACGAGCAGTACTTC

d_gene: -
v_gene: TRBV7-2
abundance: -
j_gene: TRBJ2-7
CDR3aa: CASSLGGEEQYF
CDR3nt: TGTGCCAGCAGCTTAGGGGGAGAGGAGCAGTACTTC

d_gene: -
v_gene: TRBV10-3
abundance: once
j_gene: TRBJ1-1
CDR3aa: CAISVSGNTEAFF
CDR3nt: TGTGCCATCAGTGTCTCAGGGAACACTGAAGCTTTCTTT

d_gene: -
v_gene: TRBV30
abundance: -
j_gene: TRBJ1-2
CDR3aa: CAWSVSGDYGYTF
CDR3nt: TGTGCCTGGAGTGTAAGCGGAGACTATGGCTACACCTTC

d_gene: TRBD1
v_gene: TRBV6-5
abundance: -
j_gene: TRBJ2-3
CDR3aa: CASREGQAYTDTQYF
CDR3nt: TGTGCCAGCAGGGAGGGACAGGCTTACACAGATACGCAGTATTTT

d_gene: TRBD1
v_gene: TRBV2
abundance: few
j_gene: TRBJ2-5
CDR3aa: CASSSNPGGWEETQYF
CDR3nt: TGTGCCAGCAGTTCCAACCCAGGGGGCTGGGAGGAGACCCAGTACTTC

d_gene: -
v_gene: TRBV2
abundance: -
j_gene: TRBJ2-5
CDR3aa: CASSPGEGEETQYF
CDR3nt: TGTGCCAGCAGCCCCGGGGAGGGGGAAGAGACCCAGTACTTC

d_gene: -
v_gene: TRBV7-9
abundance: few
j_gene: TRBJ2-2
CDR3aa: CASTEGGELFF
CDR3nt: TGTGCCAGCACGGAGGGCGGGGAGCTGTTTTTT

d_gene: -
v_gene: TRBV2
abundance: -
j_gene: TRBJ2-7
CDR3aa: CASSGRIYEQYF
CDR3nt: TGTGCCAGCAGTGGTAGGATCTACGAGCAGTACTTC

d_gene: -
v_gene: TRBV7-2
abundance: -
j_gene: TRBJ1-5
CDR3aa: CASSPLGEEYQPQHF
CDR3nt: TGTGCCAGCAGCCCCCTAGGGGAGGAGTATCAGCCCCAGCATTTT

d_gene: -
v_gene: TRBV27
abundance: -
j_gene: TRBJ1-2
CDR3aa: CASSLSGGYGYTF
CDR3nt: TGTGCCAGCAGTTTATCAGGGGGCTATGGCTACACCTTC

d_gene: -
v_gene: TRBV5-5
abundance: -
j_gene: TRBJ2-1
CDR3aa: CASSREGDLSSYNEQFF
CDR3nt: TGTGCCAGCAGCCGAGAGGGGGACTTGAGCTCCTACAATGAGCAGTTCTTC

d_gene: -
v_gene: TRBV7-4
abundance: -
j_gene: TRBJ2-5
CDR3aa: CAPNGLKGNQETQYF
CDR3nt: TGTGCCCCCAACGGGCTTAAGGGGAACCAAGAGACCCAGTACTTC

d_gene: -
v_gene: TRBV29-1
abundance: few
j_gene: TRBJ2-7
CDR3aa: CSVGQGEGHEQYF
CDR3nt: TGCAGCGTCGGCCAAGGAGAGGGGCACGAGCAGTACTTC

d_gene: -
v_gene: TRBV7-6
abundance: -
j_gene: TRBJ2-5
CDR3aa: CASSLGPEETQYF
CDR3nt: TGTGCCAGCAGCTTAGGGCCTGAAGAGACCCAGTACTTC

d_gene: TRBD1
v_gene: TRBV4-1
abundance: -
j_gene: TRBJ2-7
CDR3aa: CASSQDIGTGFGRGVINEQYF
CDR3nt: TGCGCCAGCAGCCAAGATATCGGGACAGGGTTTGGTCGGGGGGTCATTAACGAGCAGTACTTC

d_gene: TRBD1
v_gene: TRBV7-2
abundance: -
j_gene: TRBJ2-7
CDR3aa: CASSVGHEPGGSYEQYF
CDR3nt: TGTGCCAGCAGCGTGGGACACGAGCCAGGGGGCTCCTACGAGCAGTACTTC

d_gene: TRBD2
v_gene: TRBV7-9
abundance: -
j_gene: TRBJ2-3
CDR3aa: CASSLGTSGGSTDTQYF
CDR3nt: TGTGCCAGCAGCTTAGGGACTAGCGGGGGTAGTACAGATACGCAGTATTTT

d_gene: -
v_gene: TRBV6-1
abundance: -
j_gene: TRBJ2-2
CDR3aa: CAETDTGELFF
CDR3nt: TGTGCCGAAACGGACACCGGGGAGCTGTTTTTT

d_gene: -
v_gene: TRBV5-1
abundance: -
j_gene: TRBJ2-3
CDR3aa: CASSLIQGADTQYF
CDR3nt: TGCGCCAGCAGCTTGATACAGGGTGCAGATACGCAGTATTTT

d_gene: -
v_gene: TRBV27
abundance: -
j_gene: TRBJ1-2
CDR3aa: CASSLSGVTKYYGYTF
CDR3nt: TGTGCCAGCAGTTTATCGGGGGTGACAAAGTACTATGGCTACACCTTC

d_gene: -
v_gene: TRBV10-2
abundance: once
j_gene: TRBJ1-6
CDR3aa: CASSEQGLGSPLHF
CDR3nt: TGCGCCAGCAGTGAGCAGGGGCTTGGTTCACCCCTCCACTTT

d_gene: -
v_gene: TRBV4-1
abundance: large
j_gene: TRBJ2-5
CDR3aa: CASSHEGLETQYF
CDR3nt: TGCGCCAGCAGCCATGAGGGGCTGGAGACCCAGTACTTC